This TCR beta chain was found in a study of blood T cells in healthy people across ages. Germline CDR1 reads DFQATT; CDR2 reads SNEGSKA (reference sequence). V dropped 1 base and J dropped 0 bases, with 4 bases sitting between them. This CDR3 is built from 12 residues. The authors ran a second PCR of about 7 to 11 cycles using a sample-barcoded 5' primer and a J-beta primer mix. A template-switch adaptor that had 12 random nucleotides put a tag on each cDNA molecule. Every sample produced at least 3 million CDR3-containing paired-end reads. MiXCR, run by TCRdb on the 5' RACE reads, gives a single entry per CDR3 protein. The sample gives about 600,000 distinct CDR3 sequences, about 45% of which show up once; roughly 24% is in the top ten. Study conclusions and caveats: A greater number of naive CD4+ cells and higher diversity distinguished long-lived donors from aged donors. Diversity estimates drawn from one million T cells were deemed underestimates.

Regarding this clonotype: Its antigen is unknown.

The V gene is TRBV20-1, the J gene TRBJ2-7; D ambiguous. What was sequenced was blood. The receptor comes from a man older than 75 in good health. CDR3 amino acids: CSARGFSYEQYF. As DNA, the CDR3 is TGCAGTGCTAGAGGGTTCTCCTACGAGCAGTACTTC.